Sequencing of this T cell receptor beta chain was carried out in a study of blood T cell repertoires in COVID-19. Study background: Samples came from the United States, Italy and Spain, spanning acute and convalescent COVID-19. T cells, B-cell-depleted T cells, or PBMCs supplied cDNA or gDNA.

How the authors handled the data: Reference gene primers were amplified, and this amplification served to estimate nucleated cell counts. Profiling relied on immunoSEQ multiplex PCR, and the TCRdb table lists in-frame clones only, not all of them. From that table come the V and J calls and clone size; the DNA was used to work out D and trimming. The sample contains 100,000 to 150,000 clones, roughly 72% of which appear only once. Followed over time, Seattle patients had been enrolled while infection was active. Germline CDR1 SGHNT, CDR2 YENEEA. The CDR3 is 15 amino acids. The ends were cut back, 0 bases at V and 0 bases at J, with 9 bases in the middle. This clone was seen more than once but under ten times.

The source is an elderly man with COVID-19, enrolled during active disease. The sequenced sample consisted of peripheral blood. The rearrangement links TRBV11-3 to TRBJ2-7; D is unclear. CDR3 sequence (DNA): TGTGCCAGCAGCTTAGATTGGGCACACTCCTACGAGCAGTACTTC. It encodes CASSLDWAHSYEQYF.